Listed below are T cell receptor beta chains from one sample, sequenced in a study of response to subunit inactivated influenza vaccine. TCRdb called the RT-PCR reads again in MiXCR, with one record for every CDR3 protein. The profile shows 550,000 to 650,000 distinct CDR3 sequences, 10% to 15% of them singletons. The input for sequencing was PBMCs from blood, taken on the day of vaccination. These receptor sequences come from a man aged 50 or older who received an inactivated influenza vaccine. Both conserved end residues are part of each CDR3. The D gene is left open where the match is weak. Size values are once, few and many counts, or a class for expanded clones, and some rows have none.

V gene,clone size,J gene,D gene,CDR3 protein,CDR3 DNA
TRBV4-1,.,TRBJ1-2,.,CASSRPSGEGYTF,TGCGCCAGCAGCCGCCCCTCAGGGGAAGGCTACACCTTC
TRBV3-1,few,TRBJ2-3,.,CASSSSWATQYF,TGTGCCAGCAGCTCCTCGTGGGCTACGCAGTATTTT
TRBV29-1,many,TRBJ1-1,.,CSAGEGSEAFF,TGCAGCGCAGGGGAAGGTTCTGAAGCTTTCTTT
TRBV7-2,.,TRBJ2-1,.,CASSLEVNEQFF,TGTGCCAGCAGCTTAGAGGTCAATGAGCAGTTCTTC
TRBV10-3,few,TRBJ2-3,.,CAISESQRVGDTQYF,TGTGCCATCAGTGAGTCCCAGCGGGTAGGAGATACGCAGTATTTT
TRBV18,many,TRBJ2-1,.,CASSPPARLGEQFF,TGTGCCAGCTCACCACCGGCACGGCTTGGTGAGCAGTTCTTC
TRBV5-1,many,TRBJ1-1,.,CASSPSGTNTEAFF,TGCGCCAGCAGTCCTTCCGGGACAAACACTGAAGCTTTCTTT
TRBV7-9,few,TRBJ2-7,TRBD1,CASSPQGAVYEQYF,TGTGCCAGCAGTCCGCAGGGGGCTGTCTACGAGCAGTACTTC
TRBV6-2/TRBV6-3,few,TRBJ2-1,.,CASSYYSATKYNEQFF,TGTGCCAGCAGTTATTATTCGGCGACCAAATACAATGAGCAGTTCTTC
TRBV7-8,few,TRBJ2-5,TRBD2,CASSLSGGTTETQYF,TGTGCCAGCAGCCTTAGCGGGGGAACGACGGAGACCCAGTACTTC
TRBV6-5,many,TRBJ2-1,.,CASSYSKLNNEQFF,TGTGCCAGCAGTTACTCGAAACTTAACAATGAGCAGTTCTTC
TRBV5-1,.,TRBJ2-5,TRBD2,CASSLNPPGRLAGYQETQYF,TGCGCCAGCAGCTTGAATCCCCCGGGCCGACTAGCGGGGTATCAAGAGACCCAGTACTTC
TRBV9,many,TRBJ2-7,.,CASSASTPPYEQYF,TGTGCCAGCAGCGCTAGCACTCCTCCCTACGAGCAGTACTTC
TRBV29-1,few,TRBJ2-3,.,CSVPAELTDTQYF,TGCAGCGTTCCGGCGGAACTCACAGATACGCAGTATTTT